This section outlines one T cell receptor (beta chain) sequence together with its context. The data stem from a study of control samples from healthy donors and cancer patients. Germline trimming cut 4 bases from V and 3 bases from J; bases unmatched to any gene: 9. Germline V gene sequence: CDR1 SGHRS, CDR2 YFSETQ. The CDR3 totals 15 residues. The table came from immunoSEQ multiplex PCR; TCRdb's copy has only in-frame clones and leaves some out. The table lists 150,000 or so clones, more than 85% of them singletons. This chain joins TRBV5-1 and TRBJ2-7, with 8 bases identical to TRBD1. The sequencing input was blood. The sequence was obtained from a young man in good health. CDR3 sequence (DNA): TGCGCCAGCAGCCAAGGACAGGGCGAGATCTACGAGCAGTACTTC. It yields the protein CASSQGQGEIYEQYF.